These 17 T cell receptor beta chains were all obtained from the same sample, sequenced in a study of graft-versus-host responses after intestinal transplantation. Antigens of these TCRs are unknown. Assay: immunoSEQ multiplex PCR; the TCRdb copy retains only in-frame clones and omits some. This table holds tens of thousands of clones, approximately 95% found once. Specimen: unstimulated CD8+ T cells sorted from spleen or lymph node cells, collected before transplant. These receptors were collected from a human donor who was the organ donor for an intestinal transplant.

This sequence joins TRBV19 and TRBJ1-1; D possibly corresponds to TRBD1 (5 bases). This CDR3 is 13 amino acids long. CDR1 and CDR2 from the germline V gene are LNHDA and SQIVND (reference sequence). With 4 bases removed from V and 4 bases from J, the gap between germline ends came to 10 bases. The CDR3 is CASSTGRGTEAFF. CDR3 sequence (DNA): TGTGCCAGTAGTACAGGGAGAGGCACTGAAGCTTTCTTT.

The chain combines TRBV7-8 with TRBJ1-4, with a tentative D call TRBD1 (5 bases). V lost 4 bases and J lost 12, with 27 bases in between. Germline lookup yields CDR1 SGHVS and CDR2 FQNEAQ. There are 17 residues in the CDR3. CDR3: CASSSPEKGDAVSELFF. For the CDR3, the DNA is TGTGCCAGCAGCTCACCGGAAAAAGGGGATGCGGTATCGGAACTGTTTTTT.

This clone was recorded only once. The chain is built from TRBV5-6 and TRBJ2-3; 10 nucleotides align to TRBD2. Germline V gene data show CDR1 as SGHDT and CDR2 as YYEEEE. Unmatched junction bases numbered 5, after V lost 0 bases and J lost 4 bases. There are 16 residues in the CDR3. The CDR3 DNA follows: TGTGCCAGCAGCTTGGCAGTAGCGGGGGGATCAGATACGCAGTATTTT. Translated, it gives CASSLAVAGGSDTQYF.

The chain employs TRBV9 and TRBJ1-1; no definite D call. V gave up 6 bases and J gave up 5 bases, with 11 bases separating them. Germline-derived CDR1 and CDR2 are SGDLS and YYNGEE. CDR3 length: 12 amino acids. This CDR3 reads CASTQRGTEAFF. CDR3 sequence (DNA): TGTGCCAGCACCCAACGGGGTACTGAAGCTTTCTTT.

The J gene is TRBJ1-1, the V gene TRBV29-1; TRBD1 matches at 8 bases. CDR3 size: 15 residues. V shed 6 bases, J shed 11 bases, and the junction held 20 bases outside the gene matches. Looked up from germline, CDR1 is SQVTM and CDR2 is ANQGSEA. In DNA, the CDR3 is TGCAGCGTCCTCAATCCGGGACAGGAGCTTACTTGGGCTTTCTTT. Protein sequence: CSVLNPGQELTWAFF. Filled out from reference TRBV29-1 and TRBJ1-1, the complete variable domain reads SAVISQKPSRDICQRGTSLTIQCQVDSQVTMMFWYRQQPGQSLTLIATANQGSEATYESGFVIDKFPISRPNLTFSTLTVSNMSPEDSSIYLCSVLNPGQELTWAFFGQGTRLTVV.

This sequence joins TRBV5-6 and TRBJ2-1, with 9 bases aligning to TRBD1. The CDR3 is 16 amino acids. Per the germline V gene, CDR1 is SGHDT and CDR2 is YYEEEE. V dropped 1 base and J dropped 7; count of bases not matched to a gene: 9. The CDR3 DNA reads as TGTGCCAGCAGCTTGCTAACAGGGGGCGCCCATAATGAGCAGTTCTTC. This codes for CASSLLTGGAHNEQFF.

This sequence joins TRBV4-2 and TRBJ2-7, with D unclear. V lost 0 bases, J lost 6 bases, and 15 bases lay in between. Germline values: CDR1 LGHNA, CDR2 YNFKEQ. This CDR3 comprises 15 residues. The CDR3 DNA sequence: TGTGCCAGCAGCCAAGATGAACACCTAGGGATCGAGCAGTACTTC. This sequence encodes CASSQDEHLGIEQYF.

The chain joins TRBV30 to TRBJ2-1; 11 bases fit TRBD2. V gave up 4 bases and J gave up 6 bases; unmatched junction bases: 11. The CDR3 spans 16 residues. Germline CDR1 reads GTSNPN; CDR2 reads SVGIG (reference sequence). CDR3 sequence (DNA): TGTGCCTGGACCCCAAGGGAGACTAGCGGGGCCAATGAGCAGTTCTTC. It is translated as CAWTPRETSGANEQFF.

The genes are TRBV6-6 and TRBJ1-1; D not certain. In germline, CDR1 is MNHNY, CDR2 SVGAGI (reference sequence). The CDR3 covers 14 residues. With 2 bases removed from V and 0 bases from J, the gap between germline ends came to 7 bases. The CDR3 reads CASSYAVMNTEAFF. The CDR3 bases are TGTGCCAGCAGTTACGCAGTAATGAACACTGAAGCTTTCTTT.

V usage is TRBV6-1 and J usage is TRBJ2-7; D is possibly TRBD1 (5 bases). Germline-derived CDR1 and CDR2 are MNHNS and SASEGT. Trimming removed 5 bases at V and 9 bases at J, with 11 bases between. The CDR3 covers 11 residues. The CDR3, as DNA: TGTGCCAGCAGTTACCAGGGTACGCAGTACTTC. Amino acids: CASSYQGTQYF.

The gene calls are TRBV7-9 and TRBJ2-3; D gene ambiguous. Trimming left V 5 bases short and J 6 bases short, with 6 bases between. The CDR3 extends over 11 amino acids. Germline CDR1 SEHNR, CDR2 FQNEAQ (reference sequence). CDR3 in amino acids: CASSDGDTQYF. CDR3 DNA sequence: TGTGCCAGCAGCGATGGGGATACGCAGTATTTT.

The chain carries TRBV27 and TRBJ2-1, with 8 bases fitting TRBD1. CDR3 length: 14 amino acids. V lost 2 bases and J lost 8; bases outside the gene matches: 5. Germline V gene lookup returns CDR1 MNHEY and CDR2 SMNVEV (reference sequence). The chain's CDR3 is CASSLQGAGYEQFF. Written as DNA, the CDR3 is TGTGCCAGCAGTTTACAGGGGGCAGGCTATGAGCAGTTCTTC.

The genes are TRBV27 and TRBJ2-7; TRBD2 agrees at 14 bases. This CDR3 region has 15 residues. J lost 5 bases, V lost 5 bases, and 5 bases had no gene match. From germline, CDR1 is MNHEY and CDR2 SMNVEV (reference sequence). CDR3 protein: CASSRSGLAGDEQYF. The CDR3 coding sequence is TGTGCCAGCAGTCGTTCGGGACTAGCGGGGGACGAGCAGTACTTC.

The genes are TRBV6-6 and TRBJ2-7; 10 positions agree with TRBD2. With 6 bases clipped from V and 6 bases from J, the junction kept 8 bases outside the gene matches. Germline V CDR1 and CDR2: MNHNY, SVGAGI (reference sequence). This CDR3 has 14 amino acids. In nucleotides, the CDR3 is TGTGCCAGCAGCATGGTAGCGGGGGGAGGCGAGCAGTACTTC. Translation gives CASSMVAGGGEQYF.

V and J are TRBV29-1 and TRBJ1-2; no firm D call. The ends were cut back, 0 bases at V and 3 bases at J, with 8 bases in the middle. The germline gives CDR1 SQVTM, CDR2 ANQGSEA. The CDR3 has 13 amino acids. DNA for the CDR3: TGCAGCGTTGAAGAACGAAAGGACTATGGCTACACCTTC. This sequence encodes CSVEERKDYGYTF.

J is TRBJ1-1 and V is TRBV19; 10 bases align to TRBD1. V trimming: 8 bases; J trimming: 4 bases; junction bases outside the gene matches: 4. The CDR3 runs to 13 residues. Germline V CDR1 and CDR2: LNHDA, SQIVND (reference sequence). The CDR3 coding sequence is TGTGCCAGTCGGACAGGGGGTAGCACTGAAGCTTTCTTT. This sequence encodes CASRTGGSTEAFF.

This chain connects TRBV4-3 to TRBJ1-1; D is possibly TRBD1 (5 bases). CDR1 and CDR2 from the germline V gene are LGHNA and YSLEER. The CDR3 is made up of 13 amino acids. V was cut by 4 bases and J by 11 bases, with 17 bases left in between. CDR3 DNA: TGCGCCAGCAGCCGAGGACAAAATCTGACCGCTTTCTTT. Encoded protein: CASSRGQNLTAFF.